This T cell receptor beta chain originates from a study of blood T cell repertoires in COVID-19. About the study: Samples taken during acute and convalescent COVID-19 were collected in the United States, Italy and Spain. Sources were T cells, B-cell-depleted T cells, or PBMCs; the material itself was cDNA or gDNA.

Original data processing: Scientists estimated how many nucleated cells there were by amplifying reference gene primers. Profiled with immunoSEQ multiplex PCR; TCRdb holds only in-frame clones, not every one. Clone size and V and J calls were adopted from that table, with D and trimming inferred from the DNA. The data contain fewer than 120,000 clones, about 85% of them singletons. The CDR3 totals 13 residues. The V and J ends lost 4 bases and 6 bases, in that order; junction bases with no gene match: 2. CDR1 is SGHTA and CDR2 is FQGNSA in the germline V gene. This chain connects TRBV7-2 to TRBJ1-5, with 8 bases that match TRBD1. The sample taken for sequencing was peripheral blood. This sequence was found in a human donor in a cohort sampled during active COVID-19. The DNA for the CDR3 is TGTGCCAGCAGCTCCACAGGGGGTCAGCCCCAGCATTTT. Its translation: CASSSTGGQPQHF.